The rows below give T cell receptor beta chains drawn from one sample of a study of cytomegalovirus exposure and HLA in healthy donors. Sequencing used immunoSEQ multiplex PCR; TCRdb keeps in-frame clones, though not all of them. The table lists about 150,000 clones, 82% of them singletons, with 3% to 3.5% in the top ten. Sequencing used PBMCs. All receptors come from a male donor in good health and CMV-seronegative. The CDR3 runs from the conserved cysteine through the conserved F or W.

V gene: TRBV13; J gene: TRBJ1-4; CDR3 protein: CASSPTGENEKLFF
V gene: TRBV7-2; J gene: TRBJ1-6; CDR3 protein: CASSLGPNSPLHF
V gene: TRBV5-8; J gene: TRBJ1-5; CDR3 protein: CASSQGQYQPQHF
V gene: TRBV4-2; J gene: TRBJ2-1; CDR3 protein: CASSPSDGGGGYNEQFF
V gene: TRBV28; J gene: TRBJ1-5; CDR3 protein: CASGPTGRGNQPQHF
V gene: TRBV28; J gene: TRBJ2-2; CDR3 protein: CASSLPLDRGLNTGELFF
V gene: TRBV6-5; J gene: TRBJ1-1; CDR3 protein: CASSYSIFRQAFF
V gene: TRBV7-9; J gene: TRBJ2-1; CDR3 protein: CASSLYETSGSNEQFF
V gene: TRBV6-5; J gene: TRBJ1-2; CDR3 protein: CASSYGQGGYGYTF
V gene: TRBV9; J gene: TRBJ1-1; CDR3 protein: CASSVGQITEAFF
V gene: TRBV29-1; J gene: TRBJ2-1; CDR3 protein: CSVEGVWTGGEQFF
V gene: TRBV6-4; J gene: TRBJ2-5; CDR3 protein: CASSEVKRGLDNSRETQYF
V gene: TRBV2; J gene: TRBJ2-7; CDR3 protein: CASEGRDVPTYEQYF
V gene: TRBV2; J gene: TRBJ2-5; CDR3 protein: CASSGSRRVVAEETQYF
V gene: TRBV9; J gene: TRBJ1-1; CDR3 protein: CASSKQGGSTEAFF
V gene: TRBV5-1; J gene: TRBJ2-7; CDR3 protein: CASSLVDWAISYEQYF
V gene: TRBV7-3; J gene: TRBJ2-1; CDR3 protein: CASSLTAAGVREQFF
V gene: TRBV7-3; J gene: TRBJ1-1; CDR3 protein: CASSLEGNTEAFF
V gene: TRBV7-3; J gene: TRBJ2-1; CDR3 protein: CASSSGPAGNEQFF
V gene: TRBV29-1; J gene: TRBJ1-4; CDR3 protein: CSAAGTSNEKLFF
V gene: TRBV4-3; J gene: TRBJ2-5; CDR3 protein: CASSQVQGLRGETQYF
V gene: TRBV19; J gene: NA; CDR3 protein: CASSPGLADEQYF
V gene: TRBV9; J gene: TRBJ2-3; CDR3 protein: CASSPGLAGGHGTQYF
V gene: TRBV2; J gene: TRBJ2-3; CDR3 protein: CASRRTSTDTQYF
V gene: TRBV7-8; J gene: TRBJ2-7; CDR3 protein: CASNGGISYEQYF
V gene: TRBV18; J gene: TRBJ1-4; CDR3 protein: CASSPLKTGGKEKLFF
V gene: TRBV5-1; J gene: TRBJ2-7; CDR3 protein: CASSLAGGGSYEQYF
V gene: TRBV4-3; J gene: TRBJ2-1; CDR3 protein: CASSQDRTTPGLDEQFF
V gene: TRBV7-2; J gene: TRBJ2-7; CDR3 protein: CASSLESGGYEQYF
V gene: TRBV9; J gene: TRBJ2-1; CDR3 protein: CASSVFGGSYNEQFF
V gene: TRBV30; J gene: TRBJ2-4; CDR3 protein: CAWSVLGTGLAIQYF
V gene: TRBV2; J gene: TRBJ2-4; CDR3 protein: CASSVPRGENIQYF
V gene: TRBV11-2; J gene: TRBJ2-1; CDR3 protein: CASSLSKKTRVSSYNEQFF
V gene: TRBV5-6; J gene: TRBJ2-1; CDR3 protein: CASSSGTGGFNEQFF
V gene: TRBV7-3; J gene: TRBJ2-7; CDR3 protein: CASSLGGGYEQYF
V gene: TRBV9; J gene: TRBJ2-1; CDR3 protein: CASSVDRGNEQFF